The entry below gives a single T cell receptor beta chain sequence along with its context. No antigen is known for it. The data were obtained in a study of siplizumab effects on memory and regulatory T cells. General study findings and limits: Proof of suppressive function in proliferating Tregs from siplizumab cultures was not established.

The method was immunoSEQ multiplex PCR; TCRdb's version includes in-frame clones alone and lacks a portion of them. The table has approximately 94,000 clones, under 95% seen once; the top ten hold over 5.5%. Trimming left V 1 base short and J 5 bases short, with 9 bases between. CDR3 length equals 14 residues. CDR1 and CDR2 from the germline V gene are MGHRA and YSYEKL. The rearrangement uses TRBV4-1 and TRBJ2-1; D is uncertain. Input material: CD8+ T cells sorted from blood. The TCR originated in a human donor in good health. The CDR3 nucleotides are TGCGCCAGCAGCCAAGGGCGAACTAACAATGAGCAGTTCTTC. Translated: CASSQGRTNNEQFF.